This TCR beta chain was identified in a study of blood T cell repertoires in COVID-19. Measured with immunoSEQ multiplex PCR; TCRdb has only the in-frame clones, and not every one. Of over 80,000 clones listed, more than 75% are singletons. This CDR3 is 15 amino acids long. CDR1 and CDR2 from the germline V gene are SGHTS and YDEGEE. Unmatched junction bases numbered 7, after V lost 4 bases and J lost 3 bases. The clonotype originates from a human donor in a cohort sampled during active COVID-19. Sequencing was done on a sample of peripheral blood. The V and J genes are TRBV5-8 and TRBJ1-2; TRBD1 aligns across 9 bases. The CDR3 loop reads CASSLGQGRHYGYTF. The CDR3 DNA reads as TGTGCCAGCAGCCTAGGACAGGGGCGGCACTATGGCTACACCTTC.